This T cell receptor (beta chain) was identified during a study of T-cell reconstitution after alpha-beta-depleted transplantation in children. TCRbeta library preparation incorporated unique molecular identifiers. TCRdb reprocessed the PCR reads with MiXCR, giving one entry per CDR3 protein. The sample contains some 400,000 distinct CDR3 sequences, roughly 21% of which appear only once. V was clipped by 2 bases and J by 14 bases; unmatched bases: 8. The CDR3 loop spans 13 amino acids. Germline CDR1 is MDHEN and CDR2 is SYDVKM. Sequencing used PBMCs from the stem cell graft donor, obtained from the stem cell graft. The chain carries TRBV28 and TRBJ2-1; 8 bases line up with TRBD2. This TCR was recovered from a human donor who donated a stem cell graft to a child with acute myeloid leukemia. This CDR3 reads CASSLGAGVSEFF. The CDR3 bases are TGTGCCAGCAGTTTAGGAGCGGGAGTATCGGAGTTCTTC.